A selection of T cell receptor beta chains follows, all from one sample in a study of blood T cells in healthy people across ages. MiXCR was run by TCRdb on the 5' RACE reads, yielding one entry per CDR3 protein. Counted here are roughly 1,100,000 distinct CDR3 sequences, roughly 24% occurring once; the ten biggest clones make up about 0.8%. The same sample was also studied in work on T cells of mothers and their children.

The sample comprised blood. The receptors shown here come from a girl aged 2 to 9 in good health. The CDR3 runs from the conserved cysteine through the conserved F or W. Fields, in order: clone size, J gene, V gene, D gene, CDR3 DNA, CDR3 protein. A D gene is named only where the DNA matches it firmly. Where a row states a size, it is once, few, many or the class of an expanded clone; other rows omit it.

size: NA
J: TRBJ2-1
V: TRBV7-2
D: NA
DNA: TGTGCCAGCAGCTTAGTTGGTAGCCGGAGCTCCTACAATGAGCAGTTCTTC
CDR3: CASSLVGSRSSYNEQFF

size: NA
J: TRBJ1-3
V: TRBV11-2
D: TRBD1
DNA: TGTGCCAGCAGCTTACTCAGGGGGGCTGGAAACACCATATATTTT
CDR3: CASSLLRGAGNTIYF

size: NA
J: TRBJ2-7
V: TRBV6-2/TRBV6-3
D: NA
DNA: TGTGCCAGCAGCCCTGCAAGGGGCGAGCAGTACTTC
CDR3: CASSPARGEQYF

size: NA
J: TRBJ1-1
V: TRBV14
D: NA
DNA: TGTGCCAGCAGCCTTCTTGGGGGGGGCATGAACACTGAAGCTTTCTTT
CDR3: CASSLLGGGMNTEAFF

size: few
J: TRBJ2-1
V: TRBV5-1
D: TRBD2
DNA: TGCGCCAGCAGCTTACGGGAGGGCCCGCCCCGGATCTTC
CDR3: CASSLREGPPRIF

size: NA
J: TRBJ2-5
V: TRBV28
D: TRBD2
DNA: TGTGCTCTAGCGGGAGAGGGATTGGAGACCCAGTACTTC
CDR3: CALAGEGLETQYF

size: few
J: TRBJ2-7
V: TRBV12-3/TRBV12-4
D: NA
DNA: TGTGCCAGCAGTTTGGCGTACCGGAACGAGCAGTACTTC
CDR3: CASSLAYRNEQYF

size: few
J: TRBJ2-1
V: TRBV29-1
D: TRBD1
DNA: TGCAGCGTTGAAGTGAGCAGGGGGCAGGATGAGCAGTTCTTC
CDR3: CSVEVSRGQDEQFF

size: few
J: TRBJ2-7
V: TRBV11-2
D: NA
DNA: TGTGCCAGCAGCTTAATGTGGGGGCGCTACGAGCAGTACTTC
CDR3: CASSLMWGRYEQYF

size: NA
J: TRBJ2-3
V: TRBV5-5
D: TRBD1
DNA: TGTGCCAGCAGCAAAGGACAGGGGTGGAGGACAGATACGCAGTATTTT
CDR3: CASSKGQGWRTDTQYF

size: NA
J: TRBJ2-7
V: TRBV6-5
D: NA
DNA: TGTGCCAGCAGTTACGAGGAGGGGGGAACCTACGAGCAGTACTTC
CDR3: CASSYEEGGTYEQYF

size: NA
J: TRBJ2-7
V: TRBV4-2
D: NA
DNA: TGTGCCAGCAGCCCCGGACAGAAAACCTACGAGCAGTACTTC
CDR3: CASSPGQKTYEQYF

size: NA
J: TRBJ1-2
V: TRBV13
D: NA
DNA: TGTGCCAGCAGCTTAGGGGACATCCCCTGGGATGGCTACACCTTC
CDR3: CASSLGDIPWDGYTF

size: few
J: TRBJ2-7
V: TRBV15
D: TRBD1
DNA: TGTGCCACCAAGCCTTCCGCCGGGACAGGGTGGGAGCAGTACTTC
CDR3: CATKPSAGTGWEQYF

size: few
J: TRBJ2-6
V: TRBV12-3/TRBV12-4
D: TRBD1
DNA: TGTGCCAGCAGTTATTGGGGTGGACAGGGGAGGACTGGGGCCAACGTCCTGACTTTC
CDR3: CASSYWGGQGRTGANVLTF

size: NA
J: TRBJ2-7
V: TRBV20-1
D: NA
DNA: TGCGGTGCTAGAGAGGGGGGTGCCTCGTTCTACGAGCAGTACTTC
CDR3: CGAREGGASFYEQYF

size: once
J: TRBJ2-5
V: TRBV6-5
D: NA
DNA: TGTGCCAGCAGTCCTTTCCCGGGAGTCGGGGAGACCCAGTACTTC
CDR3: CASSPFPGVGETQYF

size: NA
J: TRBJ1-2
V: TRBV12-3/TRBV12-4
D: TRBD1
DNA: TGTGCCACCCTGGGACAGGGAAATGGCTACACCTTC
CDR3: CATLGQGNGYTF

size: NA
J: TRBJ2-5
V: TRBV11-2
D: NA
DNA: TGTGCCAGCAGCTTAGACGAGGTGGCCTTCTCCCAGTACTTC
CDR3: CASSLDEVAFSQYF

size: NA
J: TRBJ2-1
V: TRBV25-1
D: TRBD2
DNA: TGTGCCAGCAGTGACGAATATAGCGGGAGAGTAAATGAGCAGTTCTTC
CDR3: CASSDEYSGRVNEQFF

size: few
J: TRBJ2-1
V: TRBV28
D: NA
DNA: TGTGCCAGCAGTTTACTCGGCAGCCCTAACTCCTACAATGAGCAGTTCTTC
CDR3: CASSLLGSPNSYNEQFF

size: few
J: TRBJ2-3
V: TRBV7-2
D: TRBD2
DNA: TGTGCCAGCAGCTTAGGACCGGGAGGAACAGATACGCAGTATTTT
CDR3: CASSLGPGGTDTQYF

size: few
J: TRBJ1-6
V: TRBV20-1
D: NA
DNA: TGCAGTGCTAGTGAAACCGGGGAGACTTATAATTCACCCCTCCACTTT
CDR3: CSASETGETYNSPLHF

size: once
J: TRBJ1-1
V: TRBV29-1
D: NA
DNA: TGCAGCGTTGCTGTCGTGGACGGGGGAGGTGCTGAAGCTTTCTTT
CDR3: CSVAVVDGGGAEAFF

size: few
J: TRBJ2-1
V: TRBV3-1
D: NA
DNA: TGTGCCAGCAGCCAAGATCGGAGGAGAGGGTTCAATGAGCAGTTCTTC
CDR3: CASSQDRRRGFNEQFF

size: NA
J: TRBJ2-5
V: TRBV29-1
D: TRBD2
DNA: TGCAGCGTTCCCCCAGTAGCGGGGGACCAAGAGACCCAGTACTTC
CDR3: CSVPPVAGDQETQYF

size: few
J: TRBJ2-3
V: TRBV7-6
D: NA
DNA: TGTGCCAGCAGCTTTACACTTTCGGGGAGCGGGAGCACAGATACGCAGTATTTT
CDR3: CASSFTLSGSGSTDTQYF

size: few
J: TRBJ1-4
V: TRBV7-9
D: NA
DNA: TGTGCCAGCAGCTACTCAGAGGAAGCCAATGAAAAACTGTTTTTT
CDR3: CASSYSEEANEKLFF

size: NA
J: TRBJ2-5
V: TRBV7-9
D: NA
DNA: TGTGCCAGCAGCTATACACCAAAGACAGCTCAAGAGACCCAGTACTTC
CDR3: CASSYTPKTAQETQYF

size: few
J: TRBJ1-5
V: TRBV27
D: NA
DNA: TGTGCCAGCAGTTTACGGGGGCTTCAGCCCCAGCATTTT
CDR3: CASSLRGLQPQHF

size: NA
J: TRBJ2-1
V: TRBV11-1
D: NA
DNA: TGTGCCACGGGGGGCAACTACAATGAGCAGTTCTTC
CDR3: CATGGNYNEQFF

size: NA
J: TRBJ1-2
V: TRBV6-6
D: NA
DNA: TGTGCCAGCAGTTACCCGTCCCCGGTGGACACCTTC
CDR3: CASSYPSPVDTF

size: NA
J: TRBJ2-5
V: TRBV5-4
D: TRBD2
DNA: TGTGCCAGCAGCCCCTCAGTGGCGGGGGATAGGGAGACCCAGTACTTC
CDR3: CASSPSVAGDRETQYF

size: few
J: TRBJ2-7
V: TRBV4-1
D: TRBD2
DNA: TGCGCCAGCAGCCAGGGACTAAACGAGCAGTACTTC
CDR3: CASSQGLNEQYF

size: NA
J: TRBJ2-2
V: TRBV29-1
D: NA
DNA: TGCAGCGTAGCCCGGTCCACCGGGGAGCTGTTTTTT
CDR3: CSVARSTGELFF

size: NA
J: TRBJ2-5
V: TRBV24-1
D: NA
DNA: TGTGCCACCAGTGAGAGATGGCAAGAGACCCAGTACTTC
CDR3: CATSERWQETQYF

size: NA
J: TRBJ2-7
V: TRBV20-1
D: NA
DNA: TGCAGTGCTAGAGATCCGGCAGGGTTTGGCTACGAGCAGTACTTC
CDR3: CSARDPAGFGYEQYF

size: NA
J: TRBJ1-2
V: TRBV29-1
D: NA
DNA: TGCAGCGTTGATGGGGGAATCGGCTACACCTTC
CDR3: CSVDGGIGYTF

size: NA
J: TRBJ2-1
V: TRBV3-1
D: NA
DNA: TGTGCCAGCAGCCAAGGCGACCAGCACTATGAGCAGTTCTTC
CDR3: CASSQGDQHYEQFF

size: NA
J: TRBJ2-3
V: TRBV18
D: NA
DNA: TGTGCCAGCTCACCTAGTGGAGCGGCAGATGCGCAGTATTTT
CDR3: CASSPSGAADAQYF

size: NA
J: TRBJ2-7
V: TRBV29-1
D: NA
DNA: TGCAGCGTTGGGACAATCCTTTCCTACGAGCAGTACTTC
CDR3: CSVGTILSYEQYF